This TCR beta chain was recovered during a study of T-cell reconstitution after alpha-beta-depleted transplantation in children. This clonotype turned up a few times. Its target is not known. Library preparation (for TCRbeta) was performed with unique molecular identifiers. Each CDR3 protein gets one entry after TCRdb re-called the PCR reads with MiXCR. The profile shows fewer than 250,000 distinct CDR3 sequences, approximately 17% of them singletons. Study results and limitations: Diversity of TCRbeta at day 60 was high in some patients, arising from surviving recipient T cells and thymic progenitors. After transplant, at about two months, alpha-beta T cells were reportedly derived from several hundred expanded graft clones. A year post-transplant, T-cell counts and diversity derived mostly from newly produced T cells.

With 4 bases clipped from V and 2 bases from J, the junction kept 1 base outside the gene matches. CDR1 SQVTM and CDR2 ANQGSEA come from the germline V gene. CDR3 length: 13 amino acids. V and J are TRBV29-1 and TRBJ1-5; 8 nucleotides line up with TRBD1. The TCR sequence derives from a male patient between 2 and 9 years old who had a stem cell transplant for acute lymphoblastic leukemia, so the T cells may come from the graft donor. The sequenced sample was PBMCs, mostly from graft donor cells, obtained 360 days after TCRalphabeta/CD19-depleted stem cell transplant. CDR3 nucleotides: TGCAGCGTTGTGGACAGGGGCAATCAGCCCCAGCATTTT. Protein: CSVVDRGNQPQHF.